This is a list of T cell receptor beta chains from one sample in a study of T-cell memory formation after mild COVID-19. MiXCR was run by TCRdb on the 5' RACE reads, yielding one entry per CDR3 protein. The repertoire holds roughly 110,000 distinct CDR3 sequences, with 12% as singletons. Sequenced input: PBMCs or a T cell subset sorted from them (not recorded which). The source is an adult woman who had mild COVID-19 (a few samples of this study predate the infection). Cell type and time point are not known. Each CDR3 is given with its conserved first and last residue. D genes are given only for firm matches. Size values are once, few and many counts, or a class for expanded clones, and some rows have none.

d_call | j_call | clone_size | v_call | cdr3_nt | cdr3_aa
NA | TRBJ2-3 | NA | TRBV5-4 | TGTGCCAGCAGCTTGGTCTCGGGGTTGGCAGATACGCAGTATTTT | CASSLVSGLADTQYF
TRBD1 | TRBJ1-1 | NA | TRBV7-8 | TGTGCCAGCAGCTTATTTCGACAGGGGAACACTGAAGCTTTCTTT | CASSLFRQGNTEAFF
TRBD2 | TRBJ2-7 | NA | TRBV27 | TGTGCCAGCAGGCCCTGGGGAGGGGAGTTTGACGAGCAGTACTTC | CASRPWGGEFDEQYF
TRBD2 | TRBJ2-3 | NA | TRBV27 | TGTGCCAGCAGTTTAGCGCTAGCGGACACAGATACGCAGTATTTT | CASSLALADTDTQYF
TRBD2 | TRBJ2-1 | NA | TRBV11-2 | TGTGCCAGCAGCGAAGCCGCCCTTGCCGAGCGGGGGGTCTACAATGAGCAGTTCTTC | CASSEAALAERGVYNEQFF
TRBD1 | TRBJ1-2 | NA | TRBV5-4 | TGTGCCAGCAGCTTGGTGACAGGGGTTGACTATGGCTACACCTTC | CASSLVTGVDYGYTF
NA | TRBJ2-7 | NA | TRBV12-3/TRBV12-4 | TGTGCCAGCAGTTTACTGGAAAACTCCTACGAGCAGTACTTC | CASSLLENSYEQYF
TRBD1 | TRBJ2-7 | NA | TRBV19 | TGTGCCAGTAACCCAGGGACAGGGGCTTCCGAGCAGTACTTC | CASNPGTGASEQYF
NA | TRBJ2-3 | NA | TRBV6-6 | TGTGCCAGCAGTTACTCTATTTGGGGGGCCAAGGATACGCAGTATTTT | CASSYSIWGAKDTQYF
NA | TRBJ2-5 | few | TRBV12-3/TRBV12-4 | TGTGCCAGCAGTTTTGTGGCAGGGGACCAAGAGACCCAGTACTTC | CASSFVAGDQETQYF
NA | TRBJ2-5 | many | TRBV3-1 | TGTGCCAGCGAAGCCTCTTTCGAGGGTCTGGGAGAGACCCAGTACTTC | CASEASFEGLGETQYF
TRBD1 | TRBJ1-5 | few | TRBV20-1 | TGCAGTGCCACACAGGGGATTAGGCCCAATCAGCCCCAGCATTTT | CSATQGIRPNQPQHF
TRBD1 | TRBJ1-1 | NA | TRBV6-1 | TGTGCCAGCAGTGAAGGGACAGGGTGGAACACTGAAGCTTTCTTT | CASSEGTGWNTEAFF
NA | TRBJ1-5 | NA | TRBV6-5 | TGTGCCAGCAGTTACTCTAAGAAAGGGGGAAGCAATCAGCCCAAGCATTTT | CASSYSKKGGSNQPKHF
TRBD1 | TRBJ2-3 | NA | TRBV9 | TGTGCCAGCAGCGTGTCAGGGGGCTTGGATACGCAGTATTTT | CASSVSGGLDTQYF
NA | TRBJ2-7 | NA | TRBV5-6 | TGTGCCAGCAGCCTGGGGGCCCAGCGGCGTCGGGAGCAGTACTTC | CASSLGAQRRREQYF
NA | TRBJ2-3 | NA | TRBV11-1 | TGTGCCAGCAGCCACAAGGACAGCTCCACAGATACGCAGTATTTT | CASSHKDSSTDTQYF
NA | TRBJ2-5 | few | TRBV2 | TGTGCCAGCGATGCCCGGGACCGGGAGACCCAGTACTTC | CASDARDRETQYF
NA | TRBJ1-1 | NA | TRBV2 | TGTGCCAGCAGTGATGCCGATAACACTGAAGCTTTCTTT | CASSDADNTEAFF
TRBD1 | TRBJ2-1 | NA | TRBV5-1 | TGCGCCAGCAGCACAGGGACAGACGGGTACAATGAGCAGTTCTTC | CASSTGTDGYNEQFF
NA | TRBJ2-2 | few | TRBV7-6 | TGTGCCAGCAGCCCGATGGGGGGCGGGGAGCTGTTTTTT | CASSPMGGGELFF
TRBD2 | TRBJ2-1 | NA | TRBV9 | TGTGCCAGCAGCCCCCGGCGGGGGAGCATCGGTAATGAGCAGTTCTTC | CASSPRRGSIGNEQFF